The clone carrying this T cell receptor beta chain has more than one count but fewer than ten. This entry is derived from a study of blood T cells in healthy people across ages. It was with a sample-barcoded 5' primer and a J-beta primer mix that a second PCR of roughly 7 to 12 cycles was run. TCRdb re-derived calls from the 5' RACE reads in MiXCR, one entry per CDR3 protein. This repertoire shows around 900,000 distinct CDR3 sequences, 29% found once; its top ten account for around 15%. V was trimmed by 0 bases and J by 4 bases, leaving 14 bases between them. This CDR3 comprises 16 residues. Germline CDR1 and CDR2: LGHNA and YSLEER.

J is TRBJ2-3 and V is TRBV4-3; the D is unclear. The sample was blood. This receptor was obtained from a woman aged 80 or older in good health. The CDR3: CASSQEGLQPSDTQYF. CDR3 coding DNA: TGCGCCAGCAGCCAAGAAGGCCTCCAACCCTCAGATACGCAGTATTTT.